Listed below are T cell receptor beta chains from one sample, sequenced in a study of blood T cell repertoires in COVID-19. Assay used: immunoSEQ multiplex PCR; TCRdb lists only in-frame clones, some missing. The sample carries 250,000 or so clones, under 90% recorded once. The sequenced sample was PBMCs or T cells enriched from blood (not recorded which). The receptor source for this set is a man in his forties or fifties who had recovered from COVID-19. Each CDR3 is given with its conserved first and last residue. The order of the fields is clone size, V gene, J gene, D gene, CDR3 DNA, CDR3 protein. D genes are given only for firm matches. Rows give clone size only sometimes, using once, few, many, or a class for an expanded clone.

>.|TRBV12-3/TRBV12-4|TRBJ1-1|.
TGTGCCAGCAGACCAGGGGAGTTCACTGAAGCTTTCTTT
CASRPGEFTEAFF
>few|TRBV3-1/TRBV3-2|TRBJ2-5|.
TGTGCCAGCAGCCCACGGGACCGGGGGAGGGAGACCCAGTACTTC
CASSPRDRGRETQYF
>.|TRBV9|TRBJ2-5|TRBD2
TGTGCCAGCAGCACCCAACTAGCGGGAGTGGGAGAGACCCAGTACTTC
CASSTQLAGVGETQYF
>.|TRBV27|TRBJ2-1|.
TGTGCCAGCACCTCAATTACAGGACCCCCCTCCTACAATGAGCAGTTCTTC
CASTSITGPPSYNEQFF
>.|TRBV2|TRBJ2-7|TRBD2
TGTGCCAGCAGTGAAACCAGCGGGGGCTTCTACGAGCAGTACTTC
CASSETSGGFYEQYF
>.|TRBV5-1|TRBJ1-1|TRBD1
TGCGCCAGCAGCTTGGGACTAGGGGGCCGAGGCACTGAAGCTTTCTTT
CASSLGLGGRGTEAFF
>.|TRBV9|TRBJ2-7|TRBD2
TGTGCCAGCAGCGTACTAGCGGGAGCACACGAGCAGTACTTC
CASSVLAGAHEQYF
>few|TRBV2|TRBJ2-2|.
TGTGCCAGCCGGGTAGACAACACCGGGGAGCTGTTTTTT
CASRVDNTGELFF
>.|TRBV27|TRBJ1-2|.
TGTGCCAGCAGTCCCAGGGGTATTGATGTACGCTATGGCTACACCTTC
CASSPRGIDVRYGYTF
>once|TRBV6-2/TRBV6-3|TRBJ2-5|.
TGTGCCAGCAGTTATCAGGGTAGCTGGGAGACCCAGTACTTC
CASSYQGSWETQYF
>.|TRBV2|TRBJ2-2|.
TGTGCCAGCAGAACGGGACTCGCGAACACCGGGGAGCTGTTTTTT
CASRTGLANTGELFF
>many|TRBV24-1|TRBJ2-7|.
TGTGCCACCAGTGATTTGGGGGAGACAGGAACCTACGAGCAGTACTTC
CATSDLGETGTYEQYF
>.|TRBV19|TRBJ2-7|TRBD2
TGTGCCAGTAGTATAGACGCTAGCGGGAGGCTCTACGAGCAGTACTTC
CASSIDASGRLYEQYF
>.|TRBV4-1|TRBJ1-2|TRBD1
TGCGCCAGCAGCCAAGAGCGGACAGGGGCCTATGGCTACACCTTC
CASSQERTGAYGYTF
>.|TRBV29-1|TRBJ2-7|.
TGCAGCGTCCCCCTTAGTTCCTACGAGCAGTACTTC
CSVPLSSYEQYF
>.|TRBV7-2|TRBJ1-6|.
TGTGCCAGCAGCTTATGGGGGGGTGATAATTCACCCCTCCACTTT
CASSLWGGDNSPLHF
>few|TRBV10-2|TRBJ1-5|.
TGCGCCAGCAGTGAGGGGCAAGTAGCGGGGCAGCCCCAGCATTTT
CASSEGQVAGQPQHF
>.|TRBV4-3|TRBJ1-2|.
TGCGCCAGCAGCCAAGACCTCCAGGTCGGTGGCTACACCTTC
CASSQDLQVGGYTF
>.|TRBV24-1|TRBJ1-4|.
TGTGCCACCAGTGATTTAATGCGAGGCCGGGAAAAACTGTTTTTT
CATSDLMRGREKLFF
>.|TRBV5-8|TRBJ1-5|.
TGTGCCAGCAGCTTGACAGGCAGGGGAGGCAATCAGCCCCAGCATTTT
CASSLTGRGGNQPQHF
>.|TRBV10-3|TRBJ2-7|TRBD1
TGTGCCATCAGTGCAGGGGGACGCTCCTACGAGCAGTACTTC
CAISAGGRSYEQYF
>.|TRBV3-1/TRBV3-2|TRBJ2-7|.
TGTGCCAGCAGCCAAGATCTAAACGAGCAGTACTTC
CASSQDLNEQYF
>.|TRBV9|TRBJ1-3|.
TGTGCCAGCAGCGTAGCTACTGGGGAGAACACCATATATTTT
CASSVATGENTIYF
>.|TRBV6-4|TRBJ2-1|TRBD2
TGTGCCAGCAGCATAGCGGGAGACTCCTACAATGAGCAGTTCTTC
CASSIAGDSYNEQFF
>.|TRBV28|TRBJ2-5|TRBD2
TGTGCCAGCCTGCGGGGAGGGATAGAGACCCAGTACTTC
CASLRGGIETQYF
>.|TRBV7-9|TRBJ2-7|TRBD2
TGTGCCAGCAGCTTGAGCGGGACTAACTACGAGCAGTACTTC
CASSLSGTNYEQYF
>.|TRBV27|TRBJ2-3|TRBD1
TGTGCCAGCAAACATCGACAGGGGAACACAGATACGCAGTATTTT
CASKHRQGNTDTQYF
>.|TRBV7-8|TRBJ2-7|.
TGTGCCAGCAGCTTCGGGACAAACTCCTACGAGCAGTACTTC
CASSFGTNSYEQYF
>.|TRBV6-6|TRBJ1-5|.
TGTGCCAGCAGTACCACAGGGCTCAATCAGCCCCAGCATTTT
CASSTTGLNQPQHF
>few|TRBV30|TRBJ1-6|.
TGTGCCTGGAGTGTTAGCTCCTATAATTCACCCCTCCACTTT
CAWSVSSYNSPLHF
>.|TRBV2|TRBJ2-3|TRBD1
TGTGCCAGCAGCGCCGGGACAGGGGGTACGCAGTATTTT
CASSAGTGGTQYF
>.|TRBV27|TRBJ2-1|.
TGTGCCAGCAGTTCACAGTGGAATGAGCAGTTCTTC
CASSSQWNEQFF
>once|TRBV2|TRBJ2-1|.
TGTGCCAGCAGCGCCCGGACGGCAGGGGATGAGCAGTTCTTC
CASSARTAGDEQFF
>.|TRBV3-1/TRBV3-2|TRBJ2-7|.
TGTGCCAGCATCCCGGGCCTAGACAGGATTCACGAGCAGTACTTC
CASIPGLDRIHEQYF
>.|TRBV2|TRBJ2-7|TRBD1
TGTGCCAGCGGAGCAGGGGGATACGAGCAGTACTTC
CASGAGGYEQYF
>.|TRBV7-3|TRBJ2-3|.
TGTGCCAGCAGCTTAAACGCGGGAACCAGCACAGATACGCAGTATTTT
CASSLNAGTSTDTQYF
>.|TRBV7-2|TRBJ2-7|TRBD2
TGTGCCAGCAGCTTGGCTAGCGGTCCAGGTGGACTCTACGAGCAGTACTTC
CASSLASGPGGLYEQYF
>.|TRBV12-3/TRBV12-4|TRBJ2-1|TRBD2
TGTGCCAGCAGTCTCCTAGCGGGAGAGCAGTTCTTC
CASSLLAGEQFF
>.|TRBV29-1|TRBJ2-3|TRBD2
TGCAGCGTTTGGCTTAGCGGGGCGGCTGATACGCAGTATTTT
CSVWLSGAADTQYF
>.|TRBV5-3|TRBJ1-6|.
TGTGCCAGAAGCTTGAGAGCTATCGTCTATAATTCACCCCTCCACTTT
CARSLRAIVYNSPLHF
>.|TRBV4-3|TRBJ1-2|.
TGCGCCAGCAGCCAAGAAGAACGGGGGGCATGGGGCTACACCTTC
CASSQEERGAWGYTF
>many|TRBV6-2/TRBV6-3|TRBJ2-7|.
TGTGCCAGCAGTTCCTACTTCTACGAGCAGTACTTC
CASSSYFYEQYF
>.|TRBV4-3|TRBJ2-3|.
TGCGCCAGCAGCCAAGATAGGAGGCCAGATACGCAGTATTTT
CASSQDRRPDTQYF
>.|TRBV5-1|TRBJ1-2|.
TGCGCCAGCAGCTTCGGAGGGAATGGCTACACCTTC
CASSFGGNGYTF
>.|TRBV7-2|TRBJ1-2|.
TGTGCCAGCAGCAGTACCGGGTCTTCCTATGGCTACACCTTC
CASSSTGSSYGYTF
>.|TRBV9|TRBJ1-1|.
TGTGCCAGCAGCGCCGATACAGGTAACATGAACACTGAAGCTTTCTTT
CASSADTGNMNTEAFF
>.|TRBV6-5|TRBJ2-5|TRBD2
TGTGCCAGCAGTTACTCGGCTAGCGGGATCCAAGAGACCCAGTACTTC
CASSYSASGIQETQYF
>.|TRBV5-6|TRBJ1-1|.
TGTGCCAGCAGCTTGGGGGCAGGGGAAGCTTTCTTT
CASSLGAGEAFF
>.|TRBV12-5|TRBJ2-5|TRBD1
TGTGCTAGTGGTTCGCCTGGGACAGGGGGCTGGGAGACCCAGTACTTC
CASGSPGTGGWETQYF
>once|TRBV21-1|TRBJ2-1|.
TGTGCCAGCAGCATAACTCTGACAGGGTTTTACAATGAGCAGTTCTTC
CASSITLTGFYNEQFF
>.|TRBV3-1/TRBV3-2|TRBJ2-6|TRBD1
TGTGCCAGCAGCCACACGACCGGGACAGGGCTCCACGTCCTGACTTTC
CASSHTTGTGLHVLTF
>.|TRBV10-3|TRBJ1-1|TRBD1
TGTGCCATCAGGAGACAGGGAACCGACACTGAAGCTTTCTTT
CAIRRQGTDTEAFF
>few|TRBV29-1|TRBJ2-5|.
TGCAGCGTTGAAGAGAGCCGGAGTGGGACCCAGTACTTC
CSVEESRSGTQYF
>.|TRBV15|TRBJ1-5|.
TGTGCCACCAGCAGAGGCGGGGGCAATCAGCCCCAGCATTTT
CATSRGGGNQPQHF